This is a list of T cell receptor beta chains from one sample in a study of cytomegalovirus exposure and HLA in healthy donors. Repertoires were generated with immunoSEQ multiplex PCR, while TCRdb's copy carries only in-frame clones and drops some. The data show about 140,000 clones, with around 75% seen just once and over 1% held by the top ten. Material: PBMCs. Receptor source: a female donor in good health and CMV-seronegative. The CDR3 runs from the conserved cysteine through the conserved F or W. D genes are given only for firm matches. The size entry is marked missing in some rows and otherwise reads once, few, many or a size class.

>TRBD2|.|TRBJ2-3|TRBV27
TGTGCCAGCAGTTTAGCGGGAGTTGGAGATACGCAGTATTTT
CASSLAGVGDTQYF
>TRBD2|.|TRBJ2-7|TRBV28
TGTGCCAGCAGTTTAGGTGGCGGCGGGAGGGCTAGCGAGCAGTACTTC
CASSLGGGGRASEQYF
>TRBD2|.|TRBJ2-7|TRBV28
TGTGCCAGCAGTCCTACCGGGACTAGCGGGAGGGCTGAGTACTTC
CASSPTGTSGRAEYF
>TRBD2|.|TRBJ2-1|TRBV19
TGTGCCAGTAGTATAGATCGAGCTAGCGGGAAATACTACAATGAGCAGTTCTTC
CASSIDRASGKYYNEQFF
>TRBD2|.|TRBJ2-1|TRBV28
TGTGCCAGCAGTCCCTCTAGCGGTCCCTACAATGAGCAGTTCTTC
CASSPSSGPYNEQFF
>TRBD2|.|TRBJ2-7|TRBV7-9
TGTGCCAGCAGCTTAGATCCCCGCCAGACTAGCGGGATGACCTACGAGCAGTACTTC
CASSLDPRQTSGMTYEQYF
>.|.|TRBJ2-7|TRBV6-5
TGTGCCAGCAGTTACTCGAGTCGTAACTCCTACGAGCAGTACTTC
CASSYSSRNSYEQYF
>TRBD2|.|TRBJ2-4|TRBV15
TGTGCCACCAGCAGAGTCTCCGGGGGGAAAAACATTCAGTACTTC
CATSRVSGGKNIQYF
>.|.|TRBJ2-3|TRBV4-2
TGTGCCAGCAGCCAAGAAGGGTCGGACTCCCACGCAGATACGCAGTATTTT
CASSQEGSDSHADTQYF
>.|.|TRBJ2-7|TRBV19
TGTGCCAGTAGGCCCGGGACAACCTCCTACGAGCAGTACTTC
CASRPGTTSYEQYF
>TRBD2|few|TRBJ2-7|TRBV29-1
TGCAGCGCCCTCGGGCGGGGGGACTACGAGCAGTACTTC
CSALGRGDYEQYF
>TRBD1|.|TRBJ1-2|TRBV4-2
TGTGCCAGCAGCCATGAATACAGGGGGCGCACCTATGGCTACACCTTC
CASSHEYRGRTYGYTF
>TRBD2|.|TRBJ2-1|TRBV29-1
TGCAGCGTTGCCACTAGCGGGCTCAATGAGCAGTTCTTC
CSVATSGLNEQFF
>TRBD2|.|TRBJ2-2|TRBV29-1
TGCAGCGTTTCCAGTAGCGGGAGGGGCACCGGGGAGCTGTTTTTT
CSVSSSGRGTGELFF
>.|.|TRBJ2-7|TRBV27
TGTGCCAGCAGTTTTCGCGGAGGGGCCTACGAGCAGTACTTC
CASSFRGGAYEQYF
>TRBD1|.|TRBJ2-3|TRBV29-1
TGCAGCGCCGCCCCCTATCTCGACAGGGAAATAATCAAAGATACGCAGTATTTT
CSAAPYLDREIIKDTQYF
>TRBD2|.|TRBJ2-1|TRBV5-6
TGTGCCAGCAGCCTGGGACTAGCGGGATCGTACAATGAGCAGTTCTTC
CASSLGLAGSYNEQFF
>.|few|TRBJ2-1|TRBV4-2
TGTGCCAGCAGCCCCCCGGACAGAGGTAATGAGCAGTTCTTC
CASSPPDRGNEQFF
>TRBD2|few|TRBJ2-5|TRBV29-1
TGCAGCGTTGATGGACTAGCGGGAGAGCTCCAAGAGACCCAGTACTTC
CSVDGLAGELQETQYF
>TRBD1|.|TRBJ2-3|TRBV5-1
TGCGCCAGCAGCTTGGTACAGGGGGGAGATACGCAGTATTTT
CASSLVQGGDTQYF
>TRBD1|.|TRBJ2-1|TRBV5-6
TGTGCCAGCAGCTTGGGCCGAGGGACAGTCAGGGAGTACAATGAGCAGTTCTTC
CASSLGRGTVREYNEQFF
>.|.|TRBJ1-4|TRBV4-1
TGCGCCAGCAGCCTGCTGGGCTTTGGTGAAAAACTGTTTTTT
CASSLLGFGEKLFF
>.|few|TRBJ2-1|TRBV19
TGTGCCACAGAGGCCTCCTACAATGAGCAGTTCTTC
CATEASYNEQFF
>.|.|TRBJ1-2|TRBV5-1
TGCGCCAGCAGCTTCACAGGGTCCAGTAACTATGGCTACACCTTC
CASSFTGSSNYGYTF
>.|few|TRBJ2-7|TRBV5-6
TGTGCCAGCACCCTAGGGGGAACCCGCCTCGCCTACGAGCAGTACTTC
CASTLGGTRLAYEQYF
>.|.|TRBJ2-2|TRBV29-1
TGCAGCGTTGACGCGGCCAACACCGGGGAGCTGTTTTTT
CSVDAANTGELFF
>.|.|TRBJ2-5|TRBV7-2
TGTGCCAGCAGCGGAGTTGGGAGTGAGACCCAGTACTTC
CASSGVGSETQYF
>TRBD1|.|TRBJ1-1|TRBV27
TGTGCCAGCAACGGACAGGGCGGGAACACTGAAGCTTTCTTT
CASNGQGGNTEAFF
>TRBD1|once|TRBJ1-2|TRBV9
TGTGCCAGCAGCGTAATCGGGACAGGGGACGGCTACACCTTC
CASSVIGTGDGYTF
>TRBD2|.|TRBJ2-3|TRBV5-6
TGTGCCAGCAGCCCGCCGAGGGCGGGAGGCACCACAGATACGCAGTATTTT
CASSPPRAGGTTDTQYF
>TRBD1|once|TRBJ2-1|TRBV29-1
TGCAGCGGGGACAGGGGCTACAATGAGCAGTTCTTC
CSGDRGYNEQFF
>.|.|TRBJ1-5|TRBV27
TGTGCCAGCAGTTTACAGGTAACTCAGCCCCAGCATTTT
CASSLQVTQPQHF
>TRBD1|.|TRBJ1-1|TRBV29-1
TGCAGCGTTGTAGAACAGGGGAGGACTGAAGCTTTCTTT
CSVVEQGRTEAFF
>.|.|TRBJ1-1|TRBV14
TGTGCCAGCAGCCAAGTGAGCGGACCAGGCACTGAAGCTTTCTTT
CASSQVSGPGTEAFF
>.|.|TRBJ1-2|TRBV4-1
TGCGCCAGCAGCCCCGGGGTAGGGTCTTTTAACTATGGCTACACCTTC
CASSPGVGSFNYGYTF
>.|.|TRBJ1-1|TRBV11-2
TGTGCCAGCAGCTTGACTGGGGAGGCTTTCTTT
CASSLTGEAFF
>TRBD1|.|TRBJ1-5|TRBV11-2
TGTGCCAGCAGCGGGACAGGGAGCAATCAGCCCCAGCATTTT
CASSGTGSNQPQHF
>TRBD1|.|TRBJ2-5|TRBV6-6
TGTGCCAGCAGTCCCCGGGACAGGGGGCTAAAAGAGACCCAGTACTTC
CASSPRDRGLKETQYF
>TRBD2|.|TRBJ2-2|TRBV9
TGTGCCAGCAGCCCGAGCGGTCTAGCGGTTAACACCGGGGAGCTGTTTTTT
CASSPSGLAVNTGELFF
>TRBD2|few|TRBJ2-1|TRBV28
TGTGCCAGCAATCATTTAGCGGGAGGGCGTAATGAGCAGTTCTTC
CASNHLAGGRNEQFF
>.|.|TRBJ2-1|TRBV7-2
TGTGCCAGCAGCTCCCGGTCCTCCAATGAGCAGTTCTTC
CASSSRSSNEQFF
>.|once|TRBJ2-7|TRBV27
TGTGCCAGCAGTTTACAGGGCTCCGAGCAGTACTTC
CASSLQGSEQYF
>TRBD2|.|TRBJ2-7|TRBV11-2
TGTGCCAGCACCCAGGCGGGGGAACAGGTGCGGGAGTACTTC
CASTQAGEQVREYF
>.|.|TRBJ2-7|TRBV7-9
TGTGCCAGCAGCTACCTAGGGGGCGAGCAGTACTTC
CASSYLGGEQYF
>TRBD2|.|TRBJ2-7|TRBV10-3
TGTGCCATCAGTTTAGCGGGAGCCAACTCCTACGAGCAGTACTTC
CAISLAGANSYEQYF
>TRBD2|.|TRBJ2-1|TRBV2
TGTGCCAGCAGTGAAGATGCGGGAGTTGAGTTCTTC
CASSEDAGVEFF
>TRBD2|.|TRBJ2-1|TRBV6-5
TGTGCCAGCAGCCTTCGGACTAGCGGCAATGAGCAGTTCTTC
CASSLRTSGNEQFF
>.|.|TRBJ2-7|TRBV15
TGTGCCACCAGCCAAAGTGGAGGAGGCCGGGGTTTGGAGCAGTACTTC
CATSQSGGGRGLEQYF
>TRBD1|.|TRBJ1-5|TRBV25-1
TGTGCCACCCGACAGGGCGATAATCAGCCCCAGCATTTT
CATRQGDNQPQHF
>TRBD1|once|TRBJ1-5|TRBV28
TGTGCCAGCAGTTCCGGGACAGGGGGCTTCGGGCAGCCCCAGCATTTT
CASSSGTGGFGQPQHF
>TRBD1|.|TRBJ1-5|TRBV15
TGTGCCACCAGCACTACGACAGGGTTGAGCAATCAGCCCCAGCATTTT
CATSTTTGLSNQPQHF
>TRBD2|once|TRBJ2-1|TRBV19
TGTGCCAGTAGTAGGGTAGGACTAGCGGGAGAGAATGAGCAGTTCTTC
CASSRVGLAGENEQFF
>.|.|TRBJ1-5|TRBV7-6
TGTGCCAGCAGCTTAGGACACGGTCCCAATCAGCCCCAGCATTTT
CASSLGHGPNQPQHF
>.|.|TRBJ1-1|TRBV6-5
TGTGCCAGCAGTTACTCGAGTCGGCAGGACACTGAAGCTTTCTTT
CASSYSSRQDTEAFF
>.|.|TRBJ2-7|TRBV5-5
TGTGCCAGCAGTCTCGGGCTAGCGGAGCAGTACTTC
CASSLGLAEQYF
>TRBD2|.|TRBJ2-1|TRBV7-6
TGTGCCAGCAGCTCCCGACCTACTAGCGGGAGGGCCCATGAGCAGTTCTTC
CASSSRPTSGRAHEQFF
>.|.|TRBJ1-1|TRBV20-1
TGCAGTGCGGCCGACAGCGAGGCTTTCTTT
CSAADSEAFF
>.|.|TRBJ2-2|TRBV19
TGTGCCAGTAGTATAATCAGGAACGCCGGGGAGCTGTTTTTT
CASSIIRNAGELFF
>.|once|TRBJ2-7|TRBV5-1
TGCGCCAGCAGCTACCCAGGGCTCAACGAGCAGTACTTC
CASSYPGLNEQYF
>.|.|TRBJ2-2|TRBV25-1
TGTGCCAGCAGTGAATCACCACGGGAGCACACCGGGGAGCTGTTTTTT
CASSESPREHTGELFF